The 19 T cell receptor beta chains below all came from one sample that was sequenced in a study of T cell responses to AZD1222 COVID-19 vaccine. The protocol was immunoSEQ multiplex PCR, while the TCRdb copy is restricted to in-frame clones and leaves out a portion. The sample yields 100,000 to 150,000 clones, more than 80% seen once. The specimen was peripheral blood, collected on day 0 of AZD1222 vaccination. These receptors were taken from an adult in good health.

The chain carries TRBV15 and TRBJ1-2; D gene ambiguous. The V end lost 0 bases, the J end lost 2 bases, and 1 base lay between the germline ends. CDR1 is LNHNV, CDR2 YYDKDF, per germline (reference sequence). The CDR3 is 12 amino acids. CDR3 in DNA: TGTGCCACCAGCAGAGAGAACTATGGCTACACCTTC. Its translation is CATSRENYGYTF.

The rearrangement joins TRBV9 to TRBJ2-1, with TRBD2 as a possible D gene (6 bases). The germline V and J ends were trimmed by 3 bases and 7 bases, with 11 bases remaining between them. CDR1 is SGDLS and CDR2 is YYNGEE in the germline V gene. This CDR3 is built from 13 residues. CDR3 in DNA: TGTGCCAGCAGCGCCCTGACTAGAAATGAGCAGTTCTTC. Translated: CASSALTRNEQFF.

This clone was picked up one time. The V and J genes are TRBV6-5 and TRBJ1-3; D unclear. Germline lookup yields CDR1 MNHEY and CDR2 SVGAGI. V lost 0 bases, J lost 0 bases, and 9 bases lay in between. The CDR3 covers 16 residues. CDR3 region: CASSYSAAGSGNTIYF. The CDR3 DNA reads TGTGCCAGCAGTTACTCGGCAGCCGGCTCTGGAAACACCATATATTTT.

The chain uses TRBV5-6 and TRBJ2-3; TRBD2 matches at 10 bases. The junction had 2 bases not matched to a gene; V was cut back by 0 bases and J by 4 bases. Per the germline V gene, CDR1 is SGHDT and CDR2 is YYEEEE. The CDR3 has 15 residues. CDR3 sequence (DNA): TGTGCCAGCAGCTTGGCTAGCGGGAGTGCAGATACGCAGTATTTT. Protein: CASSLASGSADTQYF.

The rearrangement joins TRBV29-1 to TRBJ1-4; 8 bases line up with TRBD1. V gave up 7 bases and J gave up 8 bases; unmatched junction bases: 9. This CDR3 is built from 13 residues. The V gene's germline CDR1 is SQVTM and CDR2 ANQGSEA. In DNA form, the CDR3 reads TGCAGCGCCCGACAGGGGAGAGGGGAAAAACTGTTTTTT. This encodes CSARQGRGEKLFF.

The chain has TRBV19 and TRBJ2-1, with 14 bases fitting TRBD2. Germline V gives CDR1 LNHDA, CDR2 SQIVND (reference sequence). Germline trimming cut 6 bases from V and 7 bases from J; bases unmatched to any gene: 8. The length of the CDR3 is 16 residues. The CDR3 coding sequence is TGTGCCAGTAGCCCACCGGGACTAGCGGGAGTGAATGAGCAGTTCTTC. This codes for CASSPPGLAGVNEQFF.

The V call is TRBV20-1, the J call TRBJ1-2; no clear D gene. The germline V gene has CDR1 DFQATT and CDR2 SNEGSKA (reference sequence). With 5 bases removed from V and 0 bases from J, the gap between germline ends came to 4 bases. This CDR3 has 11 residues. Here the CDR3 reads CSARPNYGYTF. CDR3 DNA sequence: TGCAGTGCTCGACCTAACTATGGCTACACCTTC.

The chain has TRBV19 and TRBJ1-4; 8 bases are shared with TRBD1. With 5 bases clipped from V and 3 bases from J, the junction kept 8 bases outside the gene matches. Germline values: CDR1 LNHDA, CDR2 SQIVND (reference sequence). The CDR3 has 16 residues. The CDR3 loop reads CASSPSRGPANEKLFF. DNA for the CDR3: TGTGCCAGTAGTCCCAGCAGGGGGCCCGCTAATGAAAAACTGTTTTTT.

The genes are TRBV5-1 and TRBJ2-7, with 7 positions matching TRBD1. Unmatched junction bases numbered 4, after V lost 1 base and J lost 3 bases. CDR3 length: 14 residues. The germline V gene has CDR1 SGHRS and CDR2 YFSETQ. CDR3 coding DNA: TGCGCCAGCAGCTTGAAGGGACAGAACTACGAGCAGTACTTC. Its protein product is CASSLKGQNYEQYF.

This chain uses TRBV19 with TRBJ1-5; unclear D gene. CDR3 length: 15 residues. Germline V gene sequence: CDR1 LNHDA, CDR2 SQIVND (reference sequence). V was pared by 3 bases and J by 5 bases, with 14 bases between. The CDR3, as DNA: TGTGCCAGTAGTATGCACACCAAGGGCGATCAGCCCCAGCATTTT. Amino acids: CASSMHTKGDQPQHF.

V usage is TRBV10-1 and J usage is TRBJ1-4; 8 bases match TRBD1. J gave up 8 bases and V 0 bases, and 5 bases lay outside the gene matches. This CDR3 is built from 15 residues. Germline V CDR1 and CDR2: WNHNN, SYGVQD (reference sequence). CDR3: CASSESSQGEEKLFF. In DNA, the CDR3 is TGCGCCAGCAGTGAGTCCTCACAGGGGGAGGAAAAACTGTTTTTT.

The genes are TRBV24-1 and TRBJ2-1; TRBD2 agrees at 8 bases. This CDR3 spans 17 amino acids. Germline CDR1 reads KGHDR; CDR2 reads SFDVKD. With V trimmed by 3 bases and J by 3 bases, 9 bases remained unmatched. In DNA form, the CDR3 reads TGTGCCACCAGTGATCATCTAGGCGGGAGGAACTACAATGAGCAGTTCTTC. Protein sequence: CATSDHLGGRNYNEQFF.

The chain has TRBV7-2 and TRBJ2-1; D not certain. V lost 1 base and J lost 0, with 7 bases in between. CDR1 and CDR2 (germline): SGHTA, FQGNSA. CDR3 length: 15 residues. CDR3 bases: TGTGCCAGCAGCTTAGACTCGAGCTCCTACAATGAGCAGTTCTTC. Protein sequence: CASSLDSSSYNEQFF. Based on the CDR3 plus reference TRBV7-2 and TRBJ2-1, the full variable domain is GAGVSQSPSNKVTEKGKDVELRCDPISGHTALYWYRQSLGQGLEFLIYFQGNSAPDKSGLPSDRFSAERTGGSVSTLTIQRTQQEDSAVYLCASSLDSSSYNEQFFGPGTRLTVL.

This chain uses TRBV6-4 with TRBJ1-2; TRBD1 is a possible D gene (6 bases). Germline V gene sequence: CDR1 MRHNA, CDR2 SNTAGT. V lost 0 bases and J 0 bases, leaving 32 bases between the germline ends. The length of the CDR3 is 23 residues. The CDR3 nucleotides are TGTGCCAGCAGTGACTCGATCAAAGGGGGTCCCAGGAGGTTTCAGGGAGCTAACTATGGCTACACCTTC. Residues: CASSDSIKGGPRRFQGANYGYTF.

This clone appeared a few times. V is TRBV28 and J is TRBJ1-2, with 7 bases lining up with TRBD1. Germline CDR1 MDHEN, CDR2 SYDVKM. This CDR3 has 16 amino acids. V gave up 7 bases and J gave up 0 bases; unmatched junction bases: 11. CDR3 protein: CASTSEGQPSNYGYTF. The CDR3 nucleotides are TGTGCCAGCACCTCTGAGGGACAGCCCTCTAACTATGGCTACACCTTC.

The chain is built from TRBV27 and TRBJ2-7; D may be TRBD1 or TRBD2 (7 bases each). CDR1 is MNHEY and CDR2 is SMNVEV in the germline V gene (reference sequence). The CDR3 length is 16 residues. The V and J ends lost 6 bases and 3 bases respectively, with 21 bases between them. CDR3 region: CASSIMGGTVYYEQYF. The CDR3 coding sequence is TGTGCCAGCAGCATTATGGGGGGGACAGTATACTACGAGCAGTACTTC.

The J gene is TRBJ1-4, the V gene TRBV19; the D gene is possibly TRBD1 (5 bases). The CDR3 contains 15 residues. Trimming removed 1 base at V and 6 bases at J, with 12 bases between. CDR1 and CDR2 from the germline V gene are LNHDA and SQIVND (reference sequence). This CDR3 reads CASSIARGQDEKLFF. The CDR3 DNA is TGTGCCAGTAGTATAGCGAGGGGTCAGGATGAAAAACTGTTTTTT.

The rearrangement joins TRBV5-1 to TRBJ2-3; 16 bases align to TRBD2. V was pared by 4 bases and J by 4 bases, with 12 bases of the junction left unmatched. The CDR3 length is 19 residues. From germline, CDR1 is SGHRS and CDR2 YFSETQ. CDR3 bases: TGCGCCAGCAGCCCGGGACTAGCGGGAGGGCCTAGACCTTCAGATACGCAGTATTTT. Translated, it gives CASSPGLAGGPRPSDTQYF.

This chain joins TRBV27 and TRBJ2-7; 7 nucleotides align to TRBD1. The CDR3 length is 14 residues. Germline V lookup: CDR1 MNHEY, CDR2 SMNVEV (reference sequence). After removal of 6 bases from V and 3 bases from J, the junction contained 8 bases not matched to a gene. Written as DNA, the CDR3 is TGTGCCAGCAGGCCGAGGACAGGATTCTACGAGCAGTACTTC. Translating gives CASRPRTGFYEQYF.